The subject of this entry is one T cell receptor beta chain. Antigen: not known. This sample is part of a study of T-cell reconstitution after alpha-beta-depleted transplantation in children. Study results and caveats: Reportedly, only several hundred clones from non-depleted graft cells drove alpha-beta T-cell counts at about two months. The origin of high day-60 TCRbeta diversity in some patients lay in surviving recipient T cells and thymic progenitors. Among T cells one year after transplant, newly produced cells accounted for most counts and diversity.

V was trimmed by 0 bases and J by 11 bases, leaving 10 bases between them. CDR1 is SGHNT and CDR2 is YENEEA in the germline V gene. The CDR3 is 12 residues long. A library of TCRbeta sequences, prepared with unique molecular identifiers, was generated. TCRdb used MiXCR to reprocess the PCR reads, holding one entry per CDR3 protein. The sample comprises roughly 200,000 distinct CDR3 sequences, 8.4% of which are singletons, and less than 40% rests with the top ten. The receptor was isolated from a male patient between 2 and 10 years old who had a stem cell transplant for acute myeloid leukemia, so the T cells may come from the graft donor. This rearrangement joins TRBV11-3 to TRBJ1-1; D is unclear. This specimen was PBMCs, mostly from graft donor cells, taken 360 days after TCRalphabeta/CD19-depleted stem cell transplant. The CDR3 region has the DNA TGTGCCAGCAGCTTAGATGGGAGGTTTGCTTTCTTT. Translation gives CASSLDGRFAFF.